This T cell receptor (beta chain) stems from a study of T-cell memory formation after mild COVID-19 (dated by TCRdb to the early 2020s). At the level of the whole study: Most TCR sequence clusters were specific to one of the two donors. In a couple of donors, T-cell clones that expanded and contracted after mild COVID-19 were tracked by sequencing TCRalpha and TCRbeta repertoires over time. The cohort comprised two young, previously healthy adult volunteers, one female and one male.

PBMCs were isolated by Ficoll-Paque density gradient centrifugation. For sequencing, an Illumina NovaSeq 6000 was employed. Using 5'RACE with constant-segment primers, TCRalpha and TCRbeta cDNA libraries were constructed, with sample barcodes and unique molecular identifiers added in the process. Trizol reagent was used to extract RNA from every sample. Amplification of the libraries took two PCR steps, and the second step added a second sample barcode plus Illumina TruSeq adapters. Libraries were sequenced on an Illumina NovaSeq with 2 x 150 bp paired-end reads. As for the original processing: Reads were demultiplexed and collapsed into UMI-guided consensus sequences with migec v1.2.7. Using mixcr v2.1.11, UMI consensuses were aligned to TRA and TRB V and J templates and then assembled into clonotypes. A clonotype was counted as expanded or contracted only if both edgeR and NoisET called the change significant, with noise models trained on biological replicates. For edgeR calls, the thresholds were a false discovery rate-adjusted p below 0.01 and a log2 fold-change of 1. As an exploratory analysis of dynamics, PCA with hierarchical clustering was applied to max-normalized trajectories of the 1000 most abundant clonotypes. Each responding clone was given a CD4 or CD8 phenotype based on the CD4+ and CD8+ repertoires, which had been sequenced separately. TCRdb reran the public reads through fastp at Q25 and MiXCR, keeping productive beta chains. For every CDR3 protein sequence, its rows merge into one entry that carries the most common genes and DNA. The authors' filters were not applied to this entry. The table for this sample lists hundreds of thousands of distinct CDR3 sequences; 20% to 25% of them were counted only once. Approximately 8.4% of the sample rests with the top ten.

This clonotype came up a few times. The antigen it recognizes is unknown. No per-base quality is available; no much larger clone lies one base away. What the authors observed across the whole study: Only two mild cases were covered in the study, and larger cohorts including severe cases with pre-infection samples were considered necessary. Balanced CD4/CD8 phenotypes were observed for clones contracting from day 15 to 85, whereas a bias towards CD4+ was observed for a second wave of clones expanding from day 15 to 37. Some responding clones were detected in pre-infection memory, which suggested that pre-existing cross-reactive memory T cells had joined the SARS-CoV-2 response. Contracting CD4+ clones were found mainly in CM and EM memory subsets, while CD8+ clones were enriched in EMRA. The second-wave clones that peaked on day 37 were not confirmed to be SARS-CoV-2 specific.

Sequencing used PBMCs or a T cell subset sorted from them (not recorded which). The origin of this receptor is an adult woman who had mild COVID-19 (a few samples of this study predate the infection). The sample titles of this study are shuffled in the database, so cell type and time point are left out; the donor was told from shared clones.

The DNA sequence is TGTGCCAGCAGCTTTACTAGCGGGGGGGACTACAATGAGCAGTTCTTC. This sequence encodes CASSFTSGGDYNEQFF. The rearranged chain carries TRBV11-2 and TRBJ2-1; TRBD2 matches 13 bases in the middle. As encoded in the germline V gene, CDR1 is SGHAT while CDR2 is FQNNGV. Counted from cysteine to phenylalanine, this CDR3 has 16 amino acids. Solely the CDR3 DNA is kept, with 48 bases framed from the first base. V is pruned by 3 bases and J by 3 bases, leaving 2 bases of the junction without a gene match.